The next 5 T cell receptor beta chains were all read from a single sample in a study of shared clonotypes between healthy human individuals. As defined, naive CD8 cells were CD45RO-negative and positively selected for CCR7, with terminally differentiated effector memory CD45RA+ cells excluded. The method was immunoSEQ multiplex PCR; TCRdb's version includes in-frame clones alone and lacks a portion of them. The table shows 600,000 or so clones, with roughly 98% occurring only once. The sequencing sample was made of naive CD8+ T cells sorted from blood. These receptors all stem from a man younger than 40 in good health.

This clone was detected once. This rearrangement joins TRBV20-1 to TRBJ2-4; no clear D. The germline gives CDR1 DFQATT, CDR2 SNEGSKA (reference sequence). The CDR3 is made up of 11 amino acids. The germline V and J ends were trimmed by 1 base and 6 bases, with 4 bases remaining between them. CDR3 coding DNA: TGCAGTGCTAGAGGAGTAAACATTCAGTACTTC. Translated, it gives CSARGVNIQYF.

V is TRBV5-6 and J is TRBJ2-1; D not resolved. Germline lookup yields CDR1 SGHDT and CDR2 YYEEEE. The CDR3 contains 13 residues. V lost 3 bases to trimming and J lost 3 bases, with 7 bases between them. In nucleotides, the CDR3 is TGTGCCAGCAGCTCCGACCACTACAATGAGCAGTTCTTC. It yields the protein CASSSDHYNEQFF.

This chain uses TRBV19 with TRBJ2-1; D uncertain. Germline values: CDR1 LNHDA, CDR2 SQIVND (reference sequence). The length of the CDR3 is 13 residues. V lost 3 bases and J lost 4, with 7 bases in between. In DNA form, the CDR3 reads TGTGCCAGTAGTATGTATTTGTACAATGAGCAGTTCTTC. Its protein product is CASSMYLYNEQFF. The full variable domain, with the rest looked up from reference TRBV19 and TRBJ2-1, is DGGITQSPKYLFRKEGQNVTLSCEQNLNHDAMYWYRQDPGQGLRLIYYSQIVNDFQKGDIAEGYSVSREKKESFPLTVTSAQKNPTAFYLCASSMYLYNEQFFGPGTRLTVL.

About this clone: At the DNA level, this CDR3 is encoded by other sequences in the same sample as well. The chain recombines TRBV5-6 with TRBJ2-7, with D possibly being TRBD2 (5 bases). V was cut by 3 bases and J by 0 bases, with 7 bases left in between. This CDR3 has 13 residues. CDR1 and CDR2 from the germline V gene are SGHDT and YYEEEE. The CDR3 region has the DNA TGTGCCAGCAGCTCGGACTCCTCCTACGAGCAGTACTTC. Protein sequence: CASSSDSSYEQYF. Filled out from reference TRBV5-6 and TRBJ2-7, the complete variable domain reads DAGVTQSPTHLIKTRGQQVTLRCSPKSGHDTVSWYQQALGQGPQFIFQYYEEEERQRGNFPDRFSGHQFPNYSSELNVNALLLGDSALYLCASSSDSSYEQYFGPGTRLTVT.

This chain uses TRBV5-5 with TRBJ1-3; perhaps TRBD1 as D (6 bases). Germline V gene lookup returns CDR1 SGHKS and CDR2 YYEKEE (reference sequence). V gave up 4 bases and J gave up 2 bases, with 10 bases separating them. This CDR3 is 14 amino acids long. CDR3 protein: CASSPTGPGNTIYF. The CDR3 DNA sequence: TGTGCCAGCAGCCCGACAGGACCTGGAAACACCATATATTTT.